Listed below are T cell receptor beta chains from one sample, sequenced in a study of low-dose radiotherapy and immunotherapy resistance in tumors. MiXCR, run by TCRdb on the reads, gives a single entry per CDR3 protein. The sample consists of some 94,000 distinct CDR3 sequences, 20% to 25% of them appearing once. The material was PBMCs, obtained after low-dose radiotherapy plus immunotherapy. These receptors all stem from a female donor with ovarian cancer. Both conserved end residues are part of each CDR3. A D gene is named only where the DNA matches it firmly. A row's size may be missing; if present it is once, few, many or a size class.

cdr3_aa cdr3_nt j_call d_call clone_size v_call
CASSQDWTGGAGQGTQYF TGCGCCAGCAGCCAAGATTGGACAGGGGGAGCGGGACAAGGGACCCAGTACTTC TRBJ2-5 TRBD1 many TRBV4-3
CAVGLGYGYTF TGTGCCGTGGGGCTGGGCTATGGCTACACCTTC TRBJ1-2 - many TRBV12-3/TRBV12-4
CASSQALIFATNEKLFF TGCGCCAGCAGCCAGGCCCTCATATTTGCAACTAATGAAAAACTGTTTTTT TRBJ1-4 - many TRBV4-3
CSASPPGSLAYEQYF TGCAGTGCTAGCCCCCCGGGGAGTTTAGCCTACGAGCAGTACTTC TRBJ2-7 - many TRBV20-1
CASSLMGRDEKLFF TGCGCCAGCAGCTTGATGGGGCGTGATGAAAAACTGTTTTTT TRBJ1-4 - many TRBV5-1
CASSALDRARGDQPQHF TGTGCCAGCAGTGCCCTGGACAGAGCCAGAGGAGATCAGCCCCAGCATTTT TRBJ1-5 - many TRBV28
CASSLAHTDTQYF TGTGCCAGCAGCTTAGCTCACACAGATACGCAGTATTTT TRBJ2-3 - few TRBV11-2
CSARDISGVQETQYF TGCAGTGCTAGGGACATCTCGGGAGTACAAGAGACCCAGTACTTC TRBJ2-5 - - TRBV20-1
CASSLSIRGGSGELFF TGTGCCAGCAGCTTAAGCATCCGTGGGGGCTCCGGGGAGCTGTTTTTT TRBJ2-2 - many TRBV7-3
CASSFYICSADKGGQGADEQYF - TRBJ2-7 - - TRBV5-4
CASSSGGATNYGYTF TGTGCCAGCAGCTCCGGGGGGGCCACTAACTATGGCTACACCTTC TRBJ1-2 - many TRBV5-6
CASSESTGRSTEAFF TGTGCCAGCAGTGAGTCGACAGGGAGGTCCACTGAAGCTTTCTTT TRBJ1-1 TRBD1 - TRBV25-1
CASSLTPRRSPYGYTF TGCGCCAGCAGCTTGACCCCGCGCAGGTCTCCCTATGGCTACACCTTC TRBJ1-2 - - TRBV5-1
CASSTPRGGSTGELFF TGTGCCAGCAGTACGCCGCGGGGGGGCAGTACCGGGGAGCTGTTTTTT TRBJ2-2 TRBD2 many TRBV28
CASSLNIAGAYNEQFF TGTGCCAGCAGCTTAAACATAGCGGGGGCCTACAATGAGCAGTTCTTC TRBJ2-1 TRBD2 many TRBV7-3
CATSRDGWGRPRYEQYF TGTGCCACCAGCAGAGATGGGTGGGGTCGCCCCCGCTACGAGCAGTACTTC TRBJ2-7 - many TRBV15
CASRINDRAGEKLFF TGTGCCAGCAGAATTAATGACAGGGCAGGTGAAAAACTGTTTTTT TRBJ1-4 TRBD1 many TRBV28
CASKLQETQYF TGTGCCAGCAAACTACAAGAGACCCAGTACTTC TRBJ2-5 - many TRBV2
CASSTSGRAGDTQYF TGTGCCAGCAGCACTAGCGGGAGGGCCGGAGATACGCAGTATTTT TRBJ2-3 TRBD2 many TRBV11-1
CASSLFGTSGRQETQYF TGCGCCAGCAGCTTATTTGGGACTAGCGGAAGGCAAGAGACCCAGTACTTC TRBJ2-5 TRBD2 many TRBV5-1
CASSFGLLSDRGRDGYTF TGTGCCAGCAGTTTCGGCCTTCTTTCCGACAGGGGGCGCGATGGCTACACCTTC TRBJ1-2 TRBD1 many TRBV28
CASSPPVSLEQFF TGTGCCAGCAGCCCTCCCGTAAGTCTTGAGCAGTTCTTC TRBJ2-1 - many TRBV7-2
CASSLEQSSYEQYF TGTGCCAGCAGCTTAGAGCAGAGCTCCTACGAGCAGTACTTC TRBJ2-7 - many TRBV11-2
CASSQPGLNNEQFF TGTGCCAGCAGCCAACCGGGACTAAACAATGAGCAGTTCTTC TRBJ2-1 TRBD2 many TRBV7-2
CASSPAAGSGYTF TGTGCCAGCAGCCCTGCGGCAGGTTCTGGCTACACCTTC TRBJ1-2 - many TRBV27
CASSPPFGEITGSGNTIYF TGTGCCAGCTCACCACCGTTCGGGGAAATTACAGGCTCTGGAAACACCATATATTTT TRBJ1-3 - - TRBV18
CASSQEGGKTPPYNEQFF TGTGCCAGCAGCCAAGAAGGTGGTAAGACTCCCCCCTACAATGAGCAGTTCTTC TRBJ2-1 - many TRBV4-2
CASSSPGGLEQYF TGCGCCAGCAGCTCCCCGGGGGGGCTCGAGCAGTACTTC TRBJ2-7 TRBD2 many TRBV5-1
CASNRAGRAVNEQFF TGTGCCAGCAATCGTGCCGGGAGGGCTGTCAATGAGCAGTTCTTC TRBJ2-1 TRBD2 many TRBV12-3/TRBV12-4
CASSYSGGAAEAFF TGTGCCAGCAGTTACTCGGGGGGGGCGGCTGAAGCTTTCTTT TRBJ1-1 - many TRBV6-2/TRBV6-3
CASSTDTPSSYEQYF TGTGCCAGCAGTACAGACACGCCGAGCTCCTACGAGCAGTACTTC TRBJ2-7 - many TRBV2
CASRWTNVLTF TGTGCCAGCAGGTGGACCAACGTCCTGACTTTC TRBJ2-6 - many TRBV2
CASSLVASGAYNEQFF TGTGCCAGCAGCTTAGTTGCTAGCGGAGCCTACAATGAGCAGTTCTTC TRBJ2-1 TRBD2 - TRBV7-2
CASSLIRVSETQYF TGTGCCAGCAGTCTTATTAGAGTTAGCGAGACCCAGTACTTC TRBJ2-5 - many TRBV6-2/TRBV6-3
CASSLEYGEQFF TGTGCCAGCAGCTTAGAGTATGGTGAGCAGTTCTTC TRBJ2-1 - many TRBV11-2
CASSQDRGGRTNEKLFF TGCGCCAGCAGCCAAGACAGGGGGGGTCGGACTAATGAAAAACTGTTTTTT TRBJ1-4 TRBD1 many TRBV4-1
CAIRGSGGNTGELFF TGTGCCATCAGGGGGAGCGGGGGGAACACCGGGGAGCTGTTTTTT TRBJ2-2 TRBD2 many TRBV10-3
CASSLGGGNQPQHF TGTGCCAGCAGCTTGGGAGGCGGGAATCAGCCCCAGCATTTT TRBJ1-5 - many TRBV5-3
CASSQAGGPADTQYF TGTGCCAGCAGCCAAGCGGGGGGGCCTGCAGATACGCAGTATTTT TRBJ2-3 TRBD2 many TRBV3-1
CSASAPGEGNTIYF TGCAGTGCCTCCGCACCAGGGGAAGGAAACACCATATATTTT TRBJ1-3 - many TRBV20-1
CASKGREGLNTGELFF TGTGCCAGCAAGGGACGGGAGGGCCTGAACACCGGGGAGCTGTTTTTT TRBJ2-2 TRBD2 many TRBV12-3/TRBV12-4